The text below deals with one T cell receptor (beta chain). The record originates from a study of blood T cell repertoires in COVID-19. Turning to the study itself: Whether acute or convalescent, the COVID-19 samples came from the United States, Italy and Spain. T cells, B-cell-depleted T cells, or PBMCs provided the cDNA or gDNA that served as material.

In the authors' methods: By means of reference gene primer amplification, nucleated cell counts were estimated. Libraries were prepared by immunoSEQ multiplex PCR; TCRdb keeps only in-frame clonotypes and omits some of them. D and trimming were read from the DNA, whereas the V and J calls and clone size are those reported in that table. In the table there are 120,000 to 150,000 clones, over 75% of which are singletons. This CDR3 comprises 16 residues. CDR1 and CDR2 (germline): SGHRS, YFSETQ. V lost 0 bases and J 0 bases, leaving 12 bases between the germline ends. The sequencing sample was made of peripheral blood. This receptor was obtained from a man between 60 and 70 years old with active or convalescent COVID-19. The J gene is TRBJ1-1, the V gene TRBV5-1; D gene unclear. Written as DNA, the CDR3 is TGCGCCAGCAGCTTGGGATCCCCAGAAATGAACACTGAAGCTTTCTTT. This sequence encodes CASSLGSPEMNTEAFF.